This T cell receptor beta chain was documented in a study of lymphopenia after photon versus proton radiotherapy. Study-level points and caveats: Photon-treated patients lost naive T cells and TCR diversity; proton-treated stayed stable.

The table came from immunoSEQ multiplex PCR; TCRdb's copy has only in-frame clones and leaves some out. The profile shows about 53,000 clones, 80% to 90% of them singletons. As to this clone: Its specificity is not known.

The CDR3 consists of 17 residues. The germline gives CDR1 SGHDN, CDR2 FVKESK. V gave up 0 bases and J gave up 3 bases, with 18 bases separating them. The sequence was collected from a man aged 50-60 years with gastric cancer. This sample comprised peripheral blood, obtained from a patient treated with photon-based radiotherapy. The chain is built from TRBV14 and TRBJ2-7; D remains unclear. CDR3 nucleotide sequence: TGTGCCAGCAGCCAAGATATGAGGACCAGGCTGCACTACGAGCAGTACTTC. The encoded protein is CASSQDMRTRLHYEQYF.